Below are 29 T cell receptor beta chains sequenced from a single sample in a study of graft-versus-host responses after intestinal transplantation. Tissue processing of the graft released intraepithelial and lamina propria lymphocytes from it. TCRdb keeps only in-frame clones here, not all; method: immunoSEQ multiplex PCR. The sample carries some 16,000 clones, around 82% recorded once. The sample here was ileum tissue, taken 17 days after transplant. The receptors come from a human patient who received an intestinal transplant, so some T cells may come from the graft donor.

In its sample, this clone ranks as medium-sized (0.01 to 0.1%). Other DNA variants within this sample encode the same CDR3. The CDR3 here is CASSLGGSGNTIYF. The CDR3 DNA follows: TGTGCCAGCAGTTTAGGGGGCTCTGGAAACACCATATATTTT. The V gene is TRBV28, the J gene TRBJ1-3, with D perhaps TRBD1 (5 bases). Germline V gives CDR1 MDHEN, CDR2 SYDVKM. The V gene lost 2 bases and the J gene lost 0 bases, with 5 bases spanning the gap. The CDR3 runs to 14 residues.

The rearrangement links TRBV5-4 to TRBJ1-2; 9 bases line up with TRBD1. The germline V gene has CDR1 SGHNT and CDR2 YYREEE (reference sequence). The J segment lost 4 bases and the V segment lost 2 bases, leaving 9 bases of the junction unmatched. The CDR3 extends over 16 amino acids. The CDR3 reads CASSLVPGQGFYGYTF. The CDR3 DNA follows: TGTGCCAGCAGCTTAGTCCCGGGACAGGGTTTCTATGGCTACACCTTC.

V gene TRBV7-2 combines with J gene TRBJ2-7; D is possibly TRBD2 (5 bases). V lost 5 bases and J lost 3, with 11 bases in between. The V gene's germline CDR1 is SGHTA and CDR2 FQGNSA. This CDR3 has 13 residues. The CDR3 DNA is TGTGCCAGCAGCCCGAGGGTATTCTACGAGCAGTACTTC. Protein: CASSPRVFYEQYF.

The genes are TRBV5-1 and TRBJ1-1; a possible D gene is TRBD1 (6 bases). The V gene's germline CDR1 is SGHRS and CDR2 YFSETQ. The CDR3 spans 14 residues. Trimming took off 1 base at V and 7 bases at J, with 14 bases between the two ends. Here the CDR3 reads CASSLWGRRVEAFF. CDR3 nucleotides: TGCGCCAGCAGCTTGTGGGGGCGTAGGGTTGAAGCTTTCTTT.

The chain combines TRBV6-6 with TRBJ1-5; no firm D call. The germline CDR1 and CDR2 sequences are MNHNY and SVGAGI (reference sequence). The CDR3 totals 14 residues. Trimming left V 2 bases short and J 0 bases short, with 5 bases between. DNA for the CDR3: TGTGCCAGCAGTTACGGGAATAGCAATCAGCCCCAGCATTTT. It translates to CASSYGNSNQPQHF.

The chain joins TRBV28 to TRBJ2-1; D ambiguous. The germline gives CDR1 MDHEN, CDR2 SYDVKM. V lost 7 bases and J 8 bases, leaving 9 bases between the germline ends. The CDR3 length is 11 residues. The CDR3 protein is CASTLGDEQFF. The CDR3 nucleotides read TGTGCCAGCACCCTAGGAGATGAGCAGTTCTTC.

The chain employs TRBV27 and TRBJ2-7; D remains ambiguous. The CDR3 totals 13 residues. V was trimmed by 5 bases and J by 3 bases, leaving 11 bases between them. Germline V gives CDR1 MNHEY, CDR2 SMNVEV (reference sequence). The CDR3 spells CASSTGPYYEQYF. The CDR3 region has the DNA TGTGCCAGCAGTACCGGACCCTACTACGAGCAGTACTTC.

The table lists this clone with a few counts. The rearrangement links TRBV5-4 to TRBJ1-2; TRBD1 aligns across 7 bases. The CDR3 consists of 15 residues. Losses at the gene ends were 5 bases for V and 3 bases for J; bases not matched to a gene: 10. CDR1 is SGHNT and CDR2 is YYREEE in the germline V gene (reference sequence). CDR3 DNA sequence: TGTGCCAGCAGAACCACAGGGGACGGGGACTATGGCTACACCTTC. It codes for CASRTTGDGDYGYTF.

V and J are TRBV7-2 and TRBJ1-2, with D perhaps matching TRBD1 (6 bases). The CDR3 length is 14 residues. The germline CDR1 and CDR2 sequences are SGHTA and FQGNSA. The V gene lost 0 bases and the J gene lost 10 bases, with 15 bases spanning the gap. DNA of the CDR3: TGTGCCAGCAGCTTAGCGGGGGGGCTCTTTGTCTACACCTTC. It is translated as CASSLAGGLFVYTF.

This rearrangement joins TRBV28 to TRBJ2-3; D is ambiguous. Germline CDR1 reads MDHEN; CDR2 reads SYDVKM. V was clipped by 6 bases and J by 0 bases, with 13 bases between them. CDR3 length: 15 residues. CDR3 in amino acids: CASRAGDLSTDTQYF. The CDR3 nucleotides read TGTGCCAGCAGGGCAGGAGACCTTAGCACAGATACGCAGTATTTT.

The rearrangement links TRBV5-5 to TRBJ1-1; D is ambiguous. Germline assignment: CDR1 SGHKS and CDR2 YYEKEE (reference sequence). This CDR3 is 12 amino acids long. The V and J ends lost 7 bases and 0 bases respectively, with 7 bases between them. Written as DNA, the CDR3 is TGTGCCAGCTTAGGTCTGAACACTGAAGCTTTCTTT. Translated, it gives CASLGLNTEAFF.

The V gene is TRBV11-2, the J gene TRBJ2-4, with 12 bases aligning to TRBD2. V lost 1 base to trimming and J lost 1 base; unmatched junction nucleotides: 8. CDR1 and CDR2 from the germline V gene are SGHAT and FQNNGV. The CDR3 runs to 19 residues. DNA of the CDR3: TGTGCCAGCAGCTTAGTGACTAGCGGGAGCGGGGAGGCCAAAAACATTCAGTACTTC. Its protein is CASSLVTSGSGEAKNIQYF.

The rearrangement links TRBV27 to TRBJ2-1; 8 bases agree with TRBD2. Germline V gene lookup returns CDR1 MNHEY and CDR2 SMNVEV (reference sequence). The CDR3 is made up of 16 amino acids. The trim removed 2 bases at V and 2 bases at J, leaving 5 bases unmatched. The CDR3 DNA reads TGTGCCAGCAGTTTAGAGATGGGACTAGCCTACAATGAGCAGTTCTTC. Translating gives CASSLEMGLAYNEQFF.

This chain joins TRBV11-2 and TRBJ2-3; D unclear. Trimming shortened V by 2 bases and J by 2 bases, and 11 bases separated the two germline ends. This CDR3 comprises 15 residues. Germline V gene data show CDR1 as SGHAT and CDR2 as FQNNGV. The CDR3 DNA reads as TGTGCCAGCAGCTTAATCGGCAGCCCCACAGATACGCAGTATTTT. Translation: CASSLIGSPTDTQYF.

The chain uses TRBV6-5 and TRBJ2-1; weak D call: TRBD2 (7 bases). This CDR3 contains 13 residues. Germline values: CDR1 MNHEY, CDR2 SVGAGI. Trimming removed 2 bases from V and 9 bases from J, with 11 bases in between. The CDR3, as DNA: TGTGCCAGCAGTTACGAGAGGGGGGGTGAGCAGTTCTTC. It codes for CASSYERGGEQFF.

CDR3: CAWEEAGAYNEQFF. The CDR3 DNA sequence: TGTGCCTGGGAGGAAGCGGGAGCCTACAATGAGCAGTTCTTC. This rearrangement joins TRBV30 to TRBJ2-1; 8 positions match TRBD2. This CDR3 comprises 14 residues. J gave up 2 bases and V 5 bases, and 5 bases lay outside the gene matches. CDR1 GTSNPN and CDR2 SVGIG come from the germline V gene (reference sequence).

CDR3 in amino acids: CASSPRTSGRTTTDTQYF. CDR3 sequence (DNA): TGTGCCAGCAGTCCTCGGACTAGCGGGAGGACGACCACAGATACGCAGTATTTT. This chain joins TRBV27 and TRBJ2-3, with 14 nucleotides matching TRBD2. Germline values: CDR1 MNHEY, CDR2 SMNVEV (reference sequence). Losses at the gene ends were 5 bases for V and 2 bases for J; bases not matched to a gene: 9. The CDR3 is 18 residues long.

The genes are TRBV28 and TRBJ2-2, with TRBD2 matching over 14 bases. CDR1 and CDR2 from the germline V gene are MDHEN and SYDVKM. The CDR3 sequence is 17 residues long. V was pared by 8 bases and J by 3 bases, with 8 bases of the junction left unmatched. The CDR3, as DNA: TGTGCCAGCTTGACTAGCGGGAGGGCCAGGCACACCGGGGAGCTGTTTTTT. Protein sequence: CASLTSGRARHTGELFF.

The chain links TRBV28 to TRBJ2-7; TRBD2 matches at 15 bases. With V trimmed by 6 bases and J by 3 bases, 3 bases remained unmatched. This CDR3 has 15 residues. Germline-derived CDR1 and CDR2 are MDHEN and SYDVKM. CDR3 sequence: CASSRGLAGGYEQYF. The CDR3 DNA reads TGTGCCAGCAGCCGGGGACTAGCGGGAGGCTACGAGCAGTACTTC.

J is TRBJ2-3 and V is TRBV5-4, with D uncertain. The CDR3 extends over 12 amino acids. CDR1 is SGHNT, CDR2 YYREEE, per germline (reference sequence). Between the trimmed V and J ends, which lost 1 base and 4 bases, there was a span of 4 bases. The CDR3 DNA reads as TGTGCCAGCAGCTTGTCGGCAGATACGCAGTATTTT. Translated, it gives CASSLSADTQYF.

The genes are TRBV30 and TRBJ2-1; TRBD2 matches at 11 bases. In germline, CDR1 is GTSNPN, CDR2 SVGIG (reference sequence). The CDR3 consists of 12 residues. V gave up 3 bases and J gave up 15 bases; unmatched junction bases: 7. CDR3 protein: CAWRAGLAGGFF. Written as DNA, the CDR3 is TGTGCCTGGAGAGCTGGCCTAGCGGGGGGGTTCTTC.

The chain recombines TRBV28 with TRBJ1-1; D is unclear. V was clipped by 6 bases and J by 5 bases, with 13 bases between them. There are 13 residues in the CDR3. CDR1 is MDHEN and CDR2 is SYDVKM in the germline V gene. The CDR3 protein is CASSRTLLTEAFF. DNA of the CDR3: TGTGCCAGCAGCAGAACCCTACTTACTGAAGCTTTCTTT.

The V call is TRBV10-3, the J call TRBJ2-1, with 11 positions matching TRBD2. Germline V gene lookup returns CDR1 ENHRY and CDR2 SYGVKD. V lost 2 bases to trimming and J lost 2 bases; unmatched junction nucleotides: 5. The CDR3 covers 17 residues. CDR3 DNA sequence: TGTGCCATCAGTGAGAGGACTAGCGGGTTGACCTACAATGAGCAGTTCTTC. It specifies CAISERTSGLTYNEQFF.

The chain couples TRBV19 to TRBJ1-1; TRBD1 matches 9 bases. The junction had 9 bases not matched to a gene; V was cut back by 6 bases and J by 4 bases. Looked up from germline, CDR1 is LNHDA and CDR2 is SQIVND (reference sequence). The CDR3 loop spans 15 amino acids. CDR3: CASRVAGTGSTEAFF. In DNA form, the CDR3 reads TGTGCCAGTAGGGTTGCCGGGACAGGGAGCACTGAAGCTTTCTTT.

This clone is categorized as medium-sized. The J gene is TRBJ2-3, the V gene TRBV9; no reliable D call. CDR1 and CDR2 (germline): SGDLS, YYNGEE. V shed 4 bases and J shed 2 bases, with 11 bases lying between them. This CDR3 is built from 14 residues. The CDR3 loop reads CASSPGDVTDTQYF. Written as DNA, the CDR3 is TGTGCCAGCAGCCCAGGAGATGTCACAGATACGCAGTATTTT.

The chain carries TRBV7-2 and TRBJ1-2; the D gene is possibly TRBD1 (6 bases). The CDR3 is made up of 15 amino acids. Trimming cost V 5 bases and J 4 bases, with 17 bases left between them. Germline V gene data show CDR1 as SGHTA and CDR2 as FQGNSA. This CDR3 reads CASSPGTFDGYGYTF. The CDR3 nucleotides are TGTGCCAGCAGCCCCGGGACATTCGACGGCTATGGCTACACCTTC.

J is TRBJ2-7 and V is TRBV19; perhaps TRBD2 as D (6 bases). Trimming cost V 0 bases and J 3 bases, with 6 bases left between them. CDR1 LNHDA and CDR2 SQIVND come from the germline V gene (reference sequence). The length of the CDR3 is 13 residues. CDR3 coding DNA: TGTGCCAGTAGTATAGATAGCGGCTACGAGCAGTACTTC. The encoded protein is CASSIDSGYEQYF. Supplemented by reference TRBV19 and TRBJ2-7, the full variable domain reads DGGITQSPKYLFRKEGQNVTLSCEQNLNHDAMYWYRQDPGQGLRLIYYSQIVNDFQKGDIAEGYSVSREKKESFPLTVTSAQKNPTAFYLCASSIDSGYEQYFGPGTRLTVT.

The chain employs TRBV27 and TRBJ2-7; 9 positions agree with TRBD2. The CDR3 is made up of 18 amino acids. The ends lost 1 base at V and 2 bases at J; junction bases unmatched: 12. Germline CDR1 and CDR2: MNHEY and SMNVEV (reference sequence). CDR3 DNA: TGTGCCAGCAGTTTATTACCCCAAGGGCTAGCGGGGCCCTACGAGCAGTACTTC. Translated: CASSLLPQGLAGPYEQYF.

The rearrangement joins TRBV27 to TRBJ2-7, with 7 bases that match TRBD1. Germline-derived CDR1 and CDR2 are MNHEY and SMNVEV (reference sequence). The length of the CDR3 is 14 residues. J lost 5 bases, V lost 8 bases, and 12 bases had no gene match. For the CDR3, the DNA is TGTGCCAGCTTTCCTAGGGACAGACCGCACGAGCAGTACTTC. This gives the protein CASFPRDRPHEQYF.